The 8 T cell receptor beta chains in this list originate from one sample, sequenced in a study of blood T cell repertoires in COVID-19. Clones were read by immunoSEQ multiplex PCR, and TCRdb kept only the in-frame ones, dropping some. The sample carries about 250,000 clones, roughly four fifths recorded once. Sequenced sample: PBMCs or T cells enriched from blood (not recorded which). Source of these receptors: a man aged 40-50 years who had been exposed to COVID-19.

The V gene is TRBV19, the J gene TRBJ2-1; 10 nucleotides match TRBD2. This CDR3 spans 15 amino acids. V gave up 7 bases and J gave up 10 bases; unmatched junction bases: 13. Germline V CDR1 and CDR2: LNHDA, SQIVND (reference sequence). The DNA for the CDR3 is TGTGCCAGTAAGATTCTAGCGGGAGTCGGGGAGGAGCAGTTCTTC. Its protein product is CASKILAGVGEEQFF.

V gene TRBV6-6 combines with J gene TRBJ2-3; 12 bases are shared with TRBD2. Germline CDR1 is MNHNY and CDR2 is SVGAGI (reference sequence). The CDR3 runs 17 residues. J was trimmed by 3 bases and V by 8 bases; bases with no gene match: 12. CDR3 nucleotides: TGTGCCAGCGGACGATCCCGGACTAGCGGGACGACAGATACGCAGTATTTT. This codes for CASGRSRTSGTTDTQYF.

V is TRBV4-1 and J is TRBJ2-5; D gene ambiguous. Trimming took off 0 bases at V and 6 bases at J, with 17 bases between the two ends. The germline CDR1 and CDR2 sequences are MGHRA and YSYEKL. The CDR3 is 16 residues long. The CDR3 loop is CASSQDPTQLRKTQYF. CDR3 nucleotide sequence: TGCGCCAGCAGCCAAGATCCTACACAGCTTAGGAAGACCCAGTACTTC.

This sequence joins TRBV25-1 and TRBJ1-2; D is undetermined. This CDR3 region has 13 residues. V lost 6 bases and J 13 bases, leaving 21 bases between the germline ends. Germline CDR1 is MGHDK and CDR2 is SYGVNS. This CDR3 is CASSLVDLPPSTF. For the CDR3, the DNA is TGTGCCAGCAGCCTAGTAGACTTACCTCCATCCACCTTC.

This chain links TRBV5-1 with TRBJ2-7; 13 nucleotides agree with TRBD2. Per the germline V gene, CDR1 is SGHRS and CDR2 is YFSETQ. CDR3 size: 16 residues. J gave up 2 bases and V 4 bases, and 6 bases lay outside the gene matches. The DNA of the CDR3 is TGCGCCAGCAGCCCCCAACTAGCGGGAGGGCCCTACGAGCAGTACTTC. Its translation is CASSPQLAGGPYEQYF. The variable domain in full, completed from reference TRBV5-1 and TRBJ2-7, reads KAGVTQTPRYLIKTRGQQVTLSCSPISGHRSVSWYQQTPGQGLQFLFEYFSETQRNKGNFPGRFSGRQFSNSRSEMNVSTLELGDSALYLCASSPQLAGGPYEQYFGPGTRLTVT.

This clone was detected only once. This chain connects TRBV14 to TRBJ1-3, with D tentatively TRBD1 (6 bases). The CDR3 covers 14 residues. V was clipped by 3 bases and J by 8 bases, with 14 bases between them. Germline-derived CDR1 and CDR2 are SGHDN and FVKESK. CDR3 residues: CASSQRQAGDTIYF. In DNA, the CDR3 is TGTGCCAGCAGCCAGAGACAGGCTGGTGACACCATATATTTT.

V and J are TRBV11-2 and TRBJ1-1; D is undetermined. From germline, CDR1 is SGHAT and CDR2 FQNNGV. V lost 6 bases, J lost 8 bases, and 13 bases lay in between. CDR3 size: 12 residues. CDR3 loop: CASRPGFLEAFF. DNA of the CDR3: TGTGCCAGCAGACCAGGCTTCCTGGAAGCTTTCTTT.

This clone was seen only once. Here the CDR3 reads CASKGLAGGEQFF. The CDR3 DNA follows: TGCGCCAGCAAGGGACTAGCGGGAGGTGAGCAGTTCTTC. The chain carries TRBV5-1 and TRBJ2-1; 15 bases match TRBD2. The CDR3 runs to 13 residues. The ends lost 6 bases at V and 9 bases at J; junction bases unmatched: 1. Germline V gene lookup returns CDR1 SGHRS and CDR2 YFSETQ. Looking up the rest from reference TRBV5-1 and TRBJ2-1 gives the full variable domain: KAGVTQTPRYLIKTRGQQVTLSCSPISGHRSVSWYQQTPGQGLQFLFEYFSETQRNKGNFPGRFSGRQFSNSRSEMNVSTLELGDSALYLCASKGLAGGEQFFGPGTRLTVL.